This T cell receptor beta chain was retrieved from a study of T cells after posttransplantation cyclophosphamide. Busulfan-fludarabine conditioning, marrow transplant, and cyclophosphamide on days +3 and +4 were administered. This clone was found a few times. Antigen specificity is unknown. Study-level findings and limits: Skin or GI-infiltrating T cells shared few TRB sequences with blood. Donor-recipient repertoire similarity was low at 1-2 months, rising over year one. Recipient CMV seropositivity and CMV reactivation strongly tracked TRB clonality.

Germline CDR1 SGHAT, CDR2 FQNNGV. The CDR3 loop spans 15 amino acids. V shed 4 bases and J 0 bases; nucleotides not matched to a gene: 1. The repertoire was sequenced with immunoSEQ multiplex PCR; TCRdb's copy has only in-frame clones and lacks some. This sample yields fewer than 5,000 clones, of which roughly 82% are seen a single time; 15% to 20% belongs to the top ten. The receptor comes from a male patient aged 45-59 years who received an allogeneic stem cell transplant from an unrelated donor, was CMV-positive, and had acute GVHD only. The T cells may come from the graft donor. The rearrangement links TRBV11-2 to TRBJ2-3; 10 bases agree with TRBD1. The sequencing used PBMCs, collected 86 days after allogeneic stem cell transplant with posttransplant cyclophosphamide. The CDR3 DNA reads as TGTGCCAGCAGCTCGGGACAGGGGAGCACAGATACGCAGTATTTT. Residues: CASSSGQGSTDTQYF.